The 14 T cell receptor beta chains below were found in one sample sequenced in a study of blood T cell repertoires in COVID-19 (dated by TCRdb to about 2020). Libraries were constructed by the immunoSEQ multiplex PCR assay. In its TCRdb copy, this immuneACCESS table keeps in-frame sequences only and misses some clones. Where compared with another copy, unresolved V genes explain less than half of these, and the others have no known cause. The sample yields about 330,000 clones; 85% to 90% were counted once. In total, the top ten clones hold 3.5% to 4% of the sample. Sample: peripheral blood. The receptors here all came from a woman between 50 and 59 years old with active or convalescent COVID-19.

The gene calls are TRBV4-1 and TRBJ2-1, with D perhaps TRBD2 (6 bases). The V gene's germline CDR1 is MGHRA and CDR2 YSYEKL. The CDR3 is made up of 14 amino acids. Trimming took off 4 bases at V and 5 bases at J, with 12 bases between the two ends. CDR3 loop: CASSLAGSHNEQFF. CDR3 sequence (DNA): TGCGCCAGCAGCCTGGCGGGGTCCCACAATGAGCAGTTCTTC.

This clone was counted only a few times. The rearrangement joins TRBV10-3 to TRBJ1-1; D uncertain. CDR1 is ENHRY, CDR2 SYGVKD, per germline. The V end lost 8 bases, the J end lost 1 base, and 11 bases lay between the germline ends. This CDR3 has 13 residues. The CDR3 coding sequence is TGTGCCATCTCGGCGCGGGCGAACACTGAAGCTTTCTTT. It translates to CAISARANTEAFF.

The rearrangement uses TRBV7-9 and TRBJ2-2; 12 bases agree with TRBD2. This CDR3 region has 16 residues. V shed 5 bases, J shed 5 bases, and the junction held 6 bases outside the gene matches. Germline CDR1 reads SEHNR; CDR2 reads FQNEAQ (reference sequence). The CDR3 loop is CASSRGLAGRTGELFF. The CDR3 DNA is TGTGCCAGCAGCAGGGGACTAGCGGGTAGGACCGGGGAGCTGTTTTTT. The complete variable domain, with remaining parts taken from reference TRBV7-9 and TRBJ2-2, reads DTGVSQNPRHKITKRGQNVTFRCDPISEHNRLYWYRQTLGQGPEFLTYFQNEAQLEKSRLLSDRFSAERPKGSFSTLEIQRTEQGDSAMYLCASSRGLAGRTGELFFGEGSRLTVL.

V and J are TRBV28 and TRBJ2-7, with 9 nucleotides matching TRBD2. This CDR3 is 15 amino acids long. Germline CDR1 and CDR2: MDHEN and SYDVKM. Trimming took 5 bases from V and 2 from J; bases not matched to a gene: 7. The DNA of the CDR3 is TGTGCCAGCAGTCTAGCGGGACCCCGGACCTACGAGCAGTACTTC. This codes for CASSLAGPRTYEQYF.

The V gene is TRBV7-2, the J gene TRBJ1-5; D is possibly TRBD1 (6 bases). The length of the CDR3 is 14 residues. Trimming took 5 bases from V and 4 from J, leaving 12 bases between them. The germline V gene has CDR1 SGHTA and CDR2 FQGNSA. CDR3 region: CASSLGQINQPQHF. For the CDR3, the DNA is TGTGCCAGCAGCCTAGGACAGATTAATCAGCCCCAGCATTTT.

The rearrangement uses TRBV2 and TRBJ2-5, with 10 bases that match TRBD2. Germline CDR1 and CDR2: SNHLY and FYNNEI. Losses at the gene ends were 9 bases for V and 2 bases for J; bases not matched to a gene: 6. This CDR3 spans 14 amino acids. CDR3 in amino acids: CASNSGRRQETQYF. The CDR3 coding sequence is TGTGCCAGTAATAGCGGGAGGCGGCAAGAGACCCAGTACTTC.

The chain carries TRBV7-2 and TRBJ2-1, with D possibly TRBD1 on 6 matching bases. Trimming pared 1 base from V and 8 bases from J, leaving 18 bases between. The CDR3 length is 16 residues. CDR1 is SGHTA, CDR2 FQGNSA, per germline. The CDR3 sequence is CASSLGGDKAWDEQFF. The CDR3 DNA sequence: TGTGCCAGCAGCTTAGGAGGGGACAAGGCTTGGGATGAGCAGTTCTTC.

The V gene is TRBV5-8, the J gene TRBJ2-3; 9 bases are a match to TRBD2. The germline V gene encodes CDR1 SGHTS and CDR2 YDEGEE. Trimming cost V 4 bases and J 2 bases; bases outside gene matches: 5. The CDR3 spans 15 residues. This CDR3 reads CASSLWTSDTDTQYF. The CDR3 DNA sequence: TGTGCCAGCAGCCTCTGGACTAGCGACACAGATACGCAGTATTTT.

The chain is built from TRBV6-4 and TRBJ2-2; tentatively, D is TRBD1 (6 bases). The CDR3 is 17 amino acids. The germline V gene has CDR1 MRHNA and CDR2 SNTAGT. Trimming pared 4 bases from V and 0 bases from J, leaving 15 bases between. CDR3 nucleotide sequence: TGTGCCAGCAGTGGCCGGGTACAGGGATCGAACACCGGGGAGCTGTTTTTT. Translating it yields CASSGRVQGSNTGELFF.

The J gene is TRBJ1-6, the V gene TRBV25-1, with 9 bases that match TRBD1. Germline assignment: CDR1 MGHDK and CDR2 SYGVNS. V dropped 6 bases and J dropped 10; count of bases not matched to a gene: 7. This CDR3 is built from 14 residues. The CDR3, as DNA: TGTGCCAGCAGCGCCGGGACAGGGCGGTCACCCCTCCACTTT. Its protein product is CASSAGTGRSPLHF.

In the case of this clone: The sample carries other DNA sequences with the same CDR3. The V call is TRBV7-3, the J call TRBJ1-2; 7 nucleotides line up with TRBD1. J gave up 8 bases and V 0 bases, and 3 bases lay outside the gene matches. Germline V gene lookup returns CDR1 SGHTA and CDR2 FQGTGA. The CDR3 spans 13 residues. The CDR3 here is CASSLTVQGGYTF. For the CDR3, the DNA is TGTGCCAGCAGCTTAACGGTACAGGGGGGCTACACCTTC.

The chain uses TRBV5-1 and TRBJ2-7; the match to TRBD1 covers 9 bases. This CDR3 is 16 amino acids long. The germline gives CDR1 SGHRS, CDR2 YFSETQ. V shed 0 bases and J 7 bases; nucleotides not matched to a gene: 11. CDR3 nucleotide sequence: TGCGCCAGCAGCTTGGTACTAGGGACAGGGTCGGGTGAGCAGTACTTC. It encodes CASSLVLGTGSGEQYF.

The V gene is TRBV10-3, the J gene TRBJ1-2; 7 bases map to TRBD1. V lost 0 bases to trimming and J lost 5 bases; unmatched junction nucleotides: 3. The CDR3 length is 14 residues. CDR1 and CDR2 (germline): ENHRY, SYGVKD. The CDR3 sequence is CAISESKTGYGYTF. The CDR3, as DNA: TGTGCCATCAGTGAGTCTAAGACAGGGTATGGCTACACCTTC.

V is TRBV29-1 and J is TRBJ2-1; TRBD2 is a possible D gene (5 bases). The germline gives CDR1 SQVTM, CDR2 ANQGSEA. Deletions cut 7 bases from V and 2 bases from J, with 12 bases between. The CDR3 covers 13 residues. The CDR3 protein is CSARGSPYNEQFF. DNA for the CDR3: TGCAGCGCGCGAGGGAGTCCCTACAATGAGCAGTTCTTC.